This TCR beta chain was documented in a study of CD8+ T cells in alopecia areata. General study points: As there was one nonresponder, how baseline CD8+ expansion relates to response remains uncertain. Whereas mice showed it more clearly, TCR sharing across patients was murkier, possibly because of HLA.

Germline assignment: CDR1 MNHEY and CDR2 SVGAGI. Losses at the gene ends were 2 bases for V and 6 bases for J; bases not matched to a gene: 7. CDR3 size: 15 residues. Points on this clone: Its target is not known.

After isolation, RNA underwent reverse transcription to generate cDNA as the sequencing template. The table came from immunoSEQ multiplex PCR; TCRdb's copy has only in-frame clones and leaves some out. The sample shows approximately 120,000 clones, approximately 60% of them seen only once. Treatment denoted: oral pan-JAK inhibitor, 5-10 mg twice daily. Obtained from alopecia areata patients were lesional scalp punch biopsies along with peripheral blood. The J gene is TRBJ2-3, the V gene TRBV6-5; 8 bases match TRBD2. Sequencing was performed on CD4+ T cells sorted from blood, taken at week 4, from a patient treated with tofacitinib. The clonotype comes from a human donor with alopecia areata. Here the CDR3 reads CASSYDRGGRDTQYF. CDR3 coding DNA: TGTGCCAGCAGTTACGACCGGGGGGGTAGGGATACGCAGTATTTT.